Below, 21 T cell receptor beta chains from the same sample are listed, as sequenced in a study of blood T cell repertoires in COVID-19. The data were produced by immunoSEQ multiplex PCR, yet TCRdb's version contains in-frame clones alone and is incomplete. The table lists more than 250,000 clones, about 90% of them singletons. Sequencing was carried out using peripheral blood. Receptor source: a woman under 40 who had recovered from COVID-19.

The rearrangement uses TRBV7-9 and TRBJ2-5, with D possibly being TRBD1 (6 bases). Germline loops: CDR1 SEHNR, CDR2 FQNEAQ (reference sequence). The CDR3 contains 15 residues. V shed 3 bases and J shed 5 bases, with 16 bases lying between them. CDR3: CASSFQQGRGETQYF. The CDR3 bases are TGTGCCAGCAGCTTCCAGCAGGGGCGAGGGGAGACCCAGTACTTC.

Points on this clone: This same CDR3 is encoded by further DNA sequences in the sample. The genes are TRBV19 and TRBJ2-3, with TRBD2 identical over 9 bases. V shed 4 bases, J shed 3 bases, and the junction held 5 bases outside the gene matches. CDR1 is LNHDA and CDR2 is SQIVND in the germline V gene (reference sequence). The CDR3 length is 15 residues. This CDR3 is CASSTGLAGTDTQYF. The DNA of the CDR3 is TGTGCCAGTAGTACCGGCCTAGCGGGGACAGATACGCAGTATTTT.

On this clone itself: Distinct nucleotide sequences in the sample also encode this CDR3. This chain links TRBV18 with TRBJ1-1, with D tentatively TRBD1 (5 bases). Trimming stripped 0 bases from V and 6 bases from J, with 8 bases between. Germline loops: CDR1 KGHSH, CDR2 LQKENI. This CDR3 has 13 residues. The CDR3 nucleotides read TGTGCCAGCTCACCACCTTCAGGGTCTGAAGCTTTCTTT. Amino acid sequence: CASSPPSGSEAFF.

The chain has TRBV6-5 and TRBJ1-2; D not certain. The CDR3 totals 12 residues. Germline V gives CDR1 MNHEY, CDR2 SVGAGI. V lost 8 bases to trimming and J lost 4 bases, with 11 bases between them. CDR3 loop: CASRDSGYGYTF. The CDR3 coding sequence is TGTGCCAGCCGCGATTCCGGCTATGGCTACACCTTC.

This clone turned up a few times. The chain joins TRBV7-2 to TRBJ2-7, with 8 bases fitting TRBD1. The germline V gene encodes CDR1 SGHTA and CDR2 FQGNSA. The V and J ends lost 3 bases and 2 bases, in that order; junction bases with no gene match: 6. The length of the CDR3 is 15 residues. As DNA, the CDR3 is TGTGCCAGCAGCTTGAGACAGGGGATAACCTACGAGCAGTACTTC. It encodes CASSLRQGITYEQYF.

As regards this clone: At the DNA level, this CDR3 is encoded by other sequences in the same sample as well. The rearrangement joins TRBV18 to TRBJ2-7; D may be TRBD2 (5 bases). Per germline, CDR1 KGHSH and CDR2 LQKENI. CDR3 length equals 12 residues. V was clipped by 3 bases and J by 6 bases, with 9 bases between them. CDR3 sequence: CASSPGRGEQYF. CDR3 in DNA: TGTGCCAGCTCACCGGGTCGGGGCGAGCAGTACTTC.

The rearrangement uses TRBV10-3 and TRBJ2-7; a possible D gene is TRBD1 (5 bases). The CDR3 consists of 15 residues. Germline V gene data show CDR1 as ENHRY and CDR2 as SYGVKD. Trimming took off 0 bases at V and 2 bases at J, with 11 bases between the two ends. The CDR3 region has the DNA TGTGCCATCAGTGAGTCGGGGCTGGGTGCCTACGAGCAGTACTTC. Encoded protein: CAISESGLGAYEQYF.

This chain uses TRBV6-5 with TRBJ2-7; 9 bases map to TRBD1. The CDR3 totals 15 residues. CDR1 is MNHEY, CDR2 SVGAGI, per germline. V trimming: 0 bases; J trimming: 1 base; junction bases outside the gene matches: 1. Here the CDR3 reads CASSYSTGGSYEQYF. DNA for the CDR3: TGTGCCAGCAGTTACTCGACAGGGGGGTCCTACGAGCAGTACTTC.

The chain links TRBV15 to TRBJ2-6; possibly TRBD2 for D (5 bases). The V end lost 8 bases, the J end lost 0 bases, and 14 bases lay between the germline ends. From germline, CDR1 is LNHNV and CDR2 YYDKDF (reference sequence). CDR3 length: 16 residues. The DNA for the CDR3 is TGTGCCACCGATAAAGAGGGAATCTCTGGGGCCAACGTCCTGACTTTC. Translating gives CATDKEGISGANVLTF.

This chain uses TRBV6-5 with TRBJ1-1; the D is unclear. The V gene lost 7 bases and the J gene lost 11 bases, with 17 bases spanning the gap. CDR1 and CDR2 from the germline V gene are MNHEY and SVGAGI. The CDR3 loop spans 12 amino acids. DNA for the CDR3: TGTGCCAGCACCCCCCTATTGGGAGAGGCTTTCTTT. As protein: CASTPLLGEAFF.

The chain's CDR3 is CASSHTGTGEFF. The CDR3 nucleotides read TGTGCCAGCAGCCATACCGGGACAGGGGAGTTCTTC. The chain joins TRBV6-2 or TRBV6-3 to TRBJ2-1; 10 bases line up with TRBD1. The ends lost 6 bases at V and 14 bases at J; junction bases unmatched: 7. Germline lookup yields CDR1 MNHEY and CDR2 SVGEGT. The CDR3 totals 12 residues.

CDR3 protein: CASSSGTGYYEQYF. The DNA for the CDR3 is TGCGCCAGCAGCTCCGGGACAGGGTATTACGAGCAGTACTTC. The chain carries TRBV5-1 and TRBJ2-7; 9 positions agree with TRBD1. The CDR3 has 14 amino acids. The V gene's germline CDR1 is SGHRS and CDR2 YFSETQ. After removal of 3 bases from V and 4 bases from J, the junction contained 5 bases not matched to a gene. Complete variable domain (other parts from reference TRBV5-1 and TRBJ2-7): KAGVTQTPRYLIKTRGQQVTLSCSPISGHRSVSWYQQTPGQGLQFLFEYFSETQRNKGNFPGRFSGRQFSNSRSEMNVSTLELGDSALYLCASSSGTGYYEQYFGPGTRLTVT.

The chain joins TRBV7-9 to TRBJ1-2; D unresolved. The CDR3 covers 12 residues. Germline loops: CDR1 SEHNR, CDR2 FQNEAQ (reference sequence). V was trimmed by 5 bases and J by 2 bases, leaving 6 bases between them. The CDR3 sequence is CASSPGNYGYTF. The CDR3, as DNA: TGTGCCAGCAGCCCCGGGAACTATGGCTACACCTTC.

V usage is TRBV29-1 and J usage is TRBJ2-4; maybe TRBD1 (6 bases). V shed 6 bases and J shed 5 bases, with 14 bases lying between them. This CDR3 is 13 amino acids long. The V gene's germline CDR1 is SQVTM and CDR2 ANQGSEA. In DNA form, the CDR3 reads TGCAGCGTAGCCAGGGGAGAACAAAACATTCAGTACTTC. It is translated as CSVARGEQNIQYF.

For the CDR3, the DNA is TGTGCCAGCAGGCGGGACGGCGGCAACGAGCAGTACTTC. It encodes CASRRDGGNEQYF. V is TRBV6-5 and J is TRBJ2-7, with D possibly being TRBD2 (6 bases). The CDR3 consists of 13 residues. The ends were cut back, 6 bases at V and 5 bases at J, with 14 bases in the middle. The germline CDR1 and CDR2 sequences are MNHEY and SVGAGI.

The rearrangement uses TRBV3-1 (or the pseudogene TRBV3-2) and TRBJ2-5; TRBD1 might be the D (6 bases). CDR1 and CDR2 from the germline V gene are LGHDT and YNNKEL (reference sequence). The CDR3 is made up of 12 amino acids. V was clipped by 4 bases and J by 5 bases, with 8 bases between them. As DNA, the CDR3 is TGTGCCAGCAGCCGACAGGCGGAGACCCAGTACTTC. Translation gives CASSRQAETQYF.

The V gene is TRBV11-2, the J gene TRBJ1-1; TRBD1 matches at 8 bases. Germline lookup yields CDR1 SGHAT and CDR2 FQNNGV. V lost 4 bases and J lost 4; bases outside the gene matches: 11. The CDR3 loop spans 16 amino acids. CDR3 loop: CASSSTGGGIGTEAFF. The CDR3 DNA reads TGTGCCAGCAGCTCCACAGGGGGGGGTATCGGCACTGAAGCTTTCTTT.

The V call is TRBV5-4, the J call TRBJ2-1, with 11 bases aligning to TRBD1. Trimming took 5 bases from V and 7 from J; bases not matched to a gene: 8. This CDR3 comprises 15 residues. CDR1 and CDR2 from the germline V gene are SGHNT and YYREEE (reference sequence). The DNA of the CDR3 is TGTGCCAGCAGGGACAGGGGGCGAAGGAGTAATGAGCAGTTCTTC. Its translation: CASRDRGRRSNEQFF.

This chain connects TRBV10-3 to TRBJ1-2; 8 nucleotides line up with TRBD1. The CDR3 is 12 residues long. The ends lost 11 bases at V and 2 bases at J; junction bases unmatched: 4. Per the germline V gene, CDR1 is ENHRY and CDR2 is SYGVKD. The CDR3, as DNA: TGTGCCGTGAACAGGGGGAACTATGGCTACACCTTC. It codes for CAVNRGNYGYTF.

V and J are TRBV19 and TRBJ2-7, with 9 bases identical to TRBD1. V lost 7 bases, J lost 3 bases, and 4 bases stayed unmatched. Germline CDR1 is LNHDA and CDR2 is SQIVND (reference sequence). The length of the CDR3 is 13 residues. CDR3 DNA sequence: TGTGCCAGTAAGGGACAGGGATACTACGAGCAGTACTTC. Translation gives CASKGQGYYEQYF.

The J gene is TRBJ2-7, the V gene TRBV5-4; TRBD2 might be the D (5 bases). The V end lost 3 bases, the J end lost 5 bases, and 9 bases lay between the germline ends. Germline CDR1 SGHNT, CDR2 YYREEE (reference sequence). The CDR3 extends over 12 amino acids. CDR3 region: CASSSPEDEQYF. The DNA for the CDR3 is TGTGCCAGCAGCTCCCCGGAGGACGAGCAGTACTTC.